Listed below are T cell receptor beta chains from one sample, sequenced in a study of immune cell composition in non-small cell lung cancer. TCRdb's table, derived via immunoSEQ multiplex PCR, lists solely in-frame clones and lacks some. Here the sample spans some 2,000 clones, about 80% being singletons. Sequences were obtained from lung tumor tissue. Every receptor here comes from a human donor with non-small cell lung cancer. Both conserved end residues are part of each CDR3. The order of the fields is J gene, D gene, V gene, clone size, CDR3 protein, CDR3 DNA. D genes are given only for firm matches. The size entry is marked missing in some rows and otherwise reads once, few, many or a size class.

TRBJ1-2	.	TRBV5-1	.	CASSLRQVGYGYTF	TGCGCCAGCAGCCTCCGACAGGTTGGCTATGGCTACACCTTC
TRBJ2-3	TRBD2	TRBV28	.	CASETSGLARTDTQYF	TGTGCCAGCGAGACCTCGGGACTAGCGCGCACAGATACGCAGTATTTT
TRBJ1-5	.	TRBV7-9	.	CASSLQGSDQPQHF	TGTGCCAGCAGCCTTCAGGGATCGGACCAGCCCCAGCATTTT
TRBJ2-1	.	TRBV6-5	.	CASSFDEDNEQFF	TGTGCCAGCAGTTTTGACGAGGACAATGAGCAGTTCTTC
TRBJ2-2	TRBD1	TRBV7-9	few	CASGGTGWNTGELFF	TGTGCCAGCGGGGGGACAGGCTGGAACACCGGGGAGCTGTTTTTT
TRBJ1-5	.	TRBV19	.	CASRRVGGDQPQHF	TGTGCCAGTAGACGAGTTGGGGGGGATCAGCCCCAGCATTTT
TRBJ2-7	TRBD2	TRBV7-2	.	CASSLSLAGGTYEQYF	TGTGCCAGCAGCCTAAGCCTAGCGGGAGGGACCTACGAGCAGTACTTC
TRBJ2-2	.	TRBV7-2	large	CASSTGPRGTGELFF	TGTGCCAGCAGCACCGGACCCAGAGGGACCGGGGAGCTGTTTTTT
TRBJ1-4	TRBD1	TRBV10-1	.	CASSDLPGTGTEKLFF	TGCGCCAGCAGTGACCTTCCCGGGACAGGGACCGAAAAACTGTTTTTT
TRBJ1-1	TRBD1	TRBV2	.	CASTDRGTEAFF	TGTGCCAGCACCGACAGGGGCACTGAAGCTTTCTTT
TRBJ1-2	.	TRBV29-1	.	CSVESLYGYTF	TGCAGCGTTGAATCCCTTTATGGCTACACCTTC
TRBJ1-1	.	TRBV30	few	CAWSVQENTEAFF	TGTGCCTGGAGTGTACAGGAGAACACTGAAGCTTTCTTT
TRBJ2-3	TRBD2	TRBV19	few	CASSITGGVVTDTQYF	TGTGCCAGTAGTATTACGGGAGGCGTTGTTACAGATACGCAGTATTTT
TRBJ1-5	.	TRBV7-2	large	CASSLGGYSNQPQHF	TGTGCCAGCAGCTTAGGCGGTTATAGCAATCAGCCCCAGCATTTT
TRBJ1-2	.	TRBV5-1	few	CASSLGQFNYGYTF	TGCGCCAGCAGCTTAGGACAGTTTAACTATGGCTACACCTTC
TRBJ1-2	TRBD1	TRBV5-1	.	CASSLAGLQGTESDGYTF	TGCGCCAGCAGCTTGGCCGGCCTTCAAGGGACAGAATCTGATGGCTACACCTTC
TRBJ2-5	TRBD1	TRBV28	.	CASSSGQGIETQYF	TGTGCCAGCAGTTCCGGACAGGGGATCGAGACCCAGTACTTC
TRBJ1-5	.	TRBV6-6	few	CASSHAGGRSNQPQHF	TGTGCCAGCAGTCACGCCGGGGGTCGTAGCAATCAGCCCCAGCATTTT
TRBJ1-6	TRBD1	TRBV4-1	once	CASSPTGGNSPLHF	TGCGCCAGCAGCCCGACAGGGGGCAATTCACCCCTCCACTTT
TRBJ2-7	TRBD2	TRBV7-2	.	CASSLTSGRGYEQYF	TGTGCCAGCAGCCTAACTAGCGGGAGGGGGTACGAGCAGTACTTC
TRBJ2-2	TRBD1	TRBV6-5	.	CASRAPGQVTGELFF	TGTGCCAGCAGGGCTCCGGGACAGGTCACCGGGGAGCTGTTTTTT
TRBJ2-7	TRBD1	TRBV5-4	large	CASSKGQGAYEQYF	TGTGCCAGCAGCAAGGGTCAGGGGGCCTACGAGCAGTACTTC
TRBJ1-2	TRBD1	TRBV9	.	CASSVAGGYGYTF	TGTGCCAGCAGCGTAGCAGGGGGCTATGGCTACACCTTC
TRBJ2-5	TRBD1	TRBV6-6	.	CASRKTGVETQYF	TGTGCCAGCAGGAAGACAGGGGTAGAGACCCAGTACTTC
TRBJ1-2	.	TRBV14	.	CASSQDGDSDYGYTF	TGTGCCAGCAGCCAAGATGGAGACAGCGACTATGGCTACACCTTC
TRBJ1-1	TRBD1	TRBV27	once	CASSPLQGRTEAFF	TGTGCCAGCAGTCCTTTACAGGGGAGGACTGAAGCTTTCTTT
TRBJ2-7	TRBD1	TRBV11-2	.	CASSTRDREFSGGEQYF	TGTGCCAGCAGCACCCGGGACAGGGAATTTTCAGGGGGCGAGCAGTACTTC